This TCR beta chain was documented in a study of shared clonotypes between healthy human individuals. In unsorted samples, genomic DNA was obtained using approximately 81 million PBMCs. The germline CDR1 and CDR2 sequences are DFQATT and SNEGSKA (reference sequence). CDR3 length: 11 amino acids. V lost 5 bases to trimming and J lost 5 bases, with 6 bases between them. It was about 0.3 ug DNA, roughly 28,000 T cell genomes, that went into each replicate PCR of unsorted PBMC. Source study methods: Sequence data from immunoSEQ were junction-only and lacked quality scores; consequently, filtering differed. The data were produced by immunoSEQ multiplex PCR, yet TCRdb's version contains in-frame clones alone and is incomplete. The V and J calls and the clone size are those of that table, but D and trimming were determined from the DNA. Here the sample spans 450,000 to 650,000 clones, around 80% being singletons.

V is TRBV20-1 and J is TRBJ1-4; D gene unclear. This TCR derives from a woman between 40 and 50 years old in good health. Some clones in this sample may be carry-over from other donors' samples. The sample consisted of PBMCs. CDR3 DNA sequence: TGCAGTGCTCTGACGAATGAAAAACTGTTTTTT. This gives the protein CSALTNEKLFF.